A single sample is the source of the 26 T cell receptor beta chains below, sequenced in a study of blood T cells in healthy people across ages. Primers used in a second PCR of roughly 6 to 11 cycles were a sample-barcoded 5' primer and a J-beta primer mix. TCRdb redid the calling of the 5' RACE reads with MiXCR, one entry per CDR3 protein. The repertoire holds approximately 940,000 distinct CDR3 sequences, with around 46% as singletons. Sequenced material: blood. These receptors were collected from a man aged 25 to 40 in good health.

This clonotype was found a few times. The CDR3 DNA sequence: TGCGCCAGCAGCCAAGATCTGGTCTCCTACAATGAGCAGTTCTTC. Amino acid sequence: CASSQDLVSYNEQFF. The chain uses TRBV4-3 and TRBJ2-1; the D is unclear. This CDR3 contains 15 residues. V gave up 0 bases and J gave up 0 bases, with 6 bases separating them. The germline V gene encodes CDR1 LGHNA and CDR2 YSLEER.

This clonotype came up a few times. J is TRBJ2-7 and V is TRBV5-6; tentative D call: TRBD1 (5 bases). Germline V gene data show CDR1 as SGHDT and CDR2 as YYEEEE. The CDR3 consists of 13 residues. Trimming pared 3 bases from V and 5 bases from J, leaving 12 bases between. CDR3: CASSSLDSHEQYF. The DNA for the CDR3 is TGTGCCAGCAGCTCATTAGACAGCCACGAGCAGTACTTC.

The chain links TRBV12-3 or TRBV12-4 to TRBJ1-5, with D tentatively TRBD1 (5 bases). Trimming took off 5 bases at V and 13 bases at J, with 15 bases between the two ends. The CDR3 contains 12 residues. DNA for the CDR3: TGTGCCAGCAGTATCGGGACGGGCTTACAGCATTTT. This codes for CASSIGTGLQHF.

Ten or more counts support this clonotype. The rearrangement joins TRBV7-2 to TRBJ2-3; maybe TRBD1 (6 bases). V was pared by 1 base and J by 1 base, with 6 bases between. The CDR3 consists of 14 residues. The germline V gene has CDR1 SGHTA and CDR2 FQGNSA. The CDR3 here is CASSLDRGTDTQYF. The CDR3 DNA reads as TGTGCCAGCAGCTTAGACAGGGGCACAGATACGCAGTATTTT.

This clonotype was detected only a few times. The chain is built from TRBV7-2 and TRBJ2-3; the match to TRBD2 covers 9 bases. CDR1 SGHTA and CDR2 FQGNSA come from the germline V gene. V shed 0 bases, J shed 3 bases, and the junction held 4 bases outside the gene matches. There are 16 residues in the CDR3. The chain's CDR3 is CASSLASRGGTDTQYF. CDR3 DNA: TGTGCCAGCAGCTTAGCCTCGCGGGGGGGGACAGATACGCAGTATTTT.

The gene calls are TRBV5-1 and TRBJ2-1, with D unclear. CDR1 SGHRS and CDR2 YFSETQ come from the germline V gene. The CDR3 is 12 amino acids. The ends were cut back, 4 bases at V and 9 bases at J, with 11 bases in the middle. This CDR3 reads CASSTPEGEQFF. The CDR3 region has the DNA TGCGCCAGCAGCACCCCGGAAGGTGAGCAGTTCTTC.

The chain recombines TRBV5-1 with TRBJ1-1; D unclear. V dropped 0 bases and J dropped 1 base, with 13 bases sitting between them. The germline gives CDR1 SGHRS, CDR2 YFSETQ. There are 16 residues in the CDR3. The DNA for the CDR3 is TGCGCCAGCAGCTTGGACCCCTCTACGGCGAACACTGAAGCTTTCTTT. The encoded protein is CASSLDPSTANTEAFF. Complete variable domain (other parts from reference TRBV5-1 and TRBJ1-1): KAGVTQTPRYLIKTRGQQVTLSCSPISGHRSVSWYQQTPGQGLQFLFEYFSETQRNKGNFPGRFSGRQFSNSRSEMNVSTLELGDSALYLCASSLDPSTANTEAFFGQGTRLTVV.

This chain links TRBV7-9 with TRBJ2-7; D is undetermined. Germline V gene lookup returns CDR1 SEHNR and CDR2 FQNEAQ (reference sequence). Between the trimmed V and J ends, which lost 1 base and 3 bases, there was a span of 10 bases. This CDR3 has 14 residues. DNA for the CDR3: TGTGCCAGCAGCTTAGTGGGCCCGGGCTACGAGCAGTACTTC. Amino acids: CASSLVGPGYEQYF.

This clonotype has more than one count but fewer than ten. For the CDR3, the DNA is TGTGCCAGCAGTGTGTTGTTGTCAGGGAACACTGAAGCTTTCTTT. This translates into CASSVLLSGNTEAFF. The chain combines TRBV12-3 or TRBV12-4 with TRBJ1-1; D is ambiguous. This CDR3 has 15 residues. V was pared by 5 bases and J by 1 base, with 14 bases between.

The sample holds a few counts of this clonotype. The chain couples TRBV5-1 to TRBJ2-7; D might be TRBD1 or TRBD2, each matching 5 bases. The CDR3 is 16 residues long. Deletions cut 4 bases from V and 4 bases from J, with 21 bases between. Germline values: CDR1 SGHRS, CDR2 YFSETQ. The chain's CDR3 is CASSLLGVAVGYEQYF. CDR3 bases: TGCGCCAGCAGCCTTCTGGGGGTGGCAGTCGGTTACGAGCAGTACTTC. Full variable domain (missing parts from reference TRBV5-1 and TRBJ2-7): KAGVTQTPRYLIKTRGQQVTLSCSPISGHRSVSWYQQTPGQGLQFLFEYFSETQRNKGNFPGRFSGRQFSNSRSEMNVSTLELGDSALYLCASSLLGVAVGYEQYFGPGTRLTVT.

CDR3 bases: TGTGCCAGCAGCTCCCGCTATTACAATGAGCAGTTCTTC. It yields the protein CASSSRYYNEQFF. The chain employs TRBV7-3 and TRBJ2-1; the D is unclear. Germline V lookup: CDR1 SGHTA, CDR2 FQGTGA. This CDR3 is built from 13 residues. The V and J ends lost 4 bases and 4 bases respectively, with 8 bases between them.

There are a few counts of this clonotype. The rearrangement uses TRBV25-1 and TRBJ1-2; a weak D match, TRBD1 (6 bases). V lost 2 bases to trimming and J lost 6 bases, with 13 bases between them. This CDR3 is 14 amino acids long. Germline V gene sequence: CDR1 MGHDK, CDR2 SYGVNS. This CDR3 is CASSETGGRDGYTF. CDR3 bases: TGTGCCAGCAGTGAAACTGGGGGGCGGGATGGCTACACCTTC.

The chain uses TRBV6-5 and TRBJ1-2, with TRBD1 identical over 9 bases. This CDR3 has 15 residues. Germline CDR1 and CDR2: MNHEY and SVGAGI. V trimming: 5 bases; J trimming: 2 bases; junction bases outside the gene matches: 6. CDR3 DNA: TGTGCCAGCAGTAACCCCGGGACAGGGAACTATGGCTACACCTTC. Protein product: CASSNPGTGNYGYTF.

This clonotype came up a few times. The V gene is TRBV5-1, the J gene TRBJ2-2; D ambiguous. V lost 0 bases and J 3 bases, leaving 6 bases between the germline ends. The CDR3 has 14 amino acids. CDR1 is SGHRS, CDR2 YFSETQ, per germline. In nucleotides, the CDR3 is TGCGCCAGCAGCTTGGAAGAATACACCGGGGAGCTGTTTTTT. This translates into CASSLEEYTGELFF.

This clonotype was seen more than once but under ten times. The genes are TRBV6-1 and TRBJ2-5; 13 nucleotides match TRBD2. CDR1 and CDR2 from the germline V gene are MNHNS and SASEGT. The CDR3 has 15 amino acids. J gave up 1 base and V 7 bases, and 3 bases lay outside the gene matches. CDR3 sequence (DNA): TGTGCCAGCATGGGACTAGCGGGGACCCAAGAGACCCAGTACTTC. This translates into CASMGLAGTQETQYF.

The chain employs TRBV27 and TRBJ2-3; D may match TRBD1 or TRBD2 (6 bases each). CDR1 MNHEY and CDR2 SMNVEV come from the germline V gene (reference sequence). This CDR3 has 14 amino acids. Trimming shortened V by 3 bases and J by 6 bases, and 13 bases separated the two germline ends. CDR3 DNA: TGTGCCAGCAGTTTCCCGGGGGCGTGGGATACGCAGTATTTT. This translates into CASSFPGAWDTQYF.

V gene TRBV10-3 combines with J gene TRBJ2-1; a possible D gene is TRBD2 (7 bases). The germline gives CDR1 ENHRY, CDR2 SYGVKD. CDR3 length equals 15 residues. The germline V and J ends were trimmed by 0 bases and 7 bases, with 13 bases remaining between them. Here the CDR3 DNA reads TGTGCCATCAGTGAGTCGATGGGGGGGCCGAATGAGCAGTTCTTC. It is translated as CAISESMGGPNEQFF.

The chain couples TRBV7-2 to TRBJ2-4; the D gene is possibly TRBD1 (6 bases). The J call may be faulty, since TRBJ2-7 better matches the DNA end. CDR3 length: 14 amino acids. Germline V gene data show CDR1 as SGHTA and CDR2 as FQGNSA. The CDR3 DNA is TGTGCCAGCAGCGTACAGGGAACTTCCTACGAGCAGTACTTC. Its protein is CASSVQGTSYEQYF.

V and J are TRBV7-9 and TRBJ2-5; the D gene is possibly TRBD1 (5 bases). Deletions cut 0 bases from V and 2 bases from J, with 10 bases between. Germline V gives CDR1 SEHNR, CDR2 FQNEAQ (reference sequence). The CDR3 loop spans 15 amino acids. This chain's CDR3 is CASSLAQGWQETQYF. The DNA of the CDR3 is TGTGCCAGCAGCTTAGCGCAGGGTTGGCAAGAGACCCAGTACTTC.

The rearrangement uses TRBV11-3 and TRBJ2-1, with unresolved D. The CDR3 covers 15 residues. Germline V gene sequence: CDR1 SGHNT, CDR2 YENEEA. Trimming removed 4 bases at V and 0 bases at J, with 10 bases between. DNA for the CDR3: TGTGCCAGCAGCTGGACCGATAGCTCCTACAATGAGCAGTTCTTC. The encoded protein is CASSWTDSSYNEQFF.

J is TRBJ2-4 and V is TRBV7-8, with D perhaps matching TRBD2 (6 bases). The end of the DNA fits TRBJ2-7 better, so the J call may be wrong. Germline V CDR1 and CDR2: SGHVS, FQNEAQ. The CDR3 contains 15 residues. The CDR3 DNA sequence: TGTGCCAGCAGCTCCTCAGGGACTGCCTCCTACGAGCAGTACTTC. Translating gives CASSSSGTASYEQYF.

This clonotype was counted once. This chain links TRBV2 with TRBJ2-5; D is ambiguous. The ends were cut back, 6 bases at V and 4 bases at J, with 6 bases in the middle. Germline CDR1 is SNHLY and CDR2 is FYNNEI. This CDR3 comprises 11 residues. CDR3: CASRDAETQYF. The CDR3 nucleotides are TGTGCCAGCAGGGACGCAGAGACCCAGTACTTC.

In its sample, this clonotype was seen once. This chain connects TRBV3-1 to TRBJ2-7; 7 bases line up with TRBD1. The J call may be faulty, since TRBJ2-5 better matches the DNA end. Germline-derived CDR1 and CDR2 are LGHDT and YNNKEL (reference sequence). This CDR3 is 15 amino acids long. In DNA, the CDR3 is TGTGCCAGCAGCCAAGATAAATCCAGGGGGGAGACCCAGTACTTC. The encoded protein is CASSQDKSRGETQYF.

The V call is TRBV15, the J call TRBJ2-3; D gene uncertain. Germline V gene lookup returns CDR1 LNHNV and CDR2 YYDKDF (reference sequence). With 0 bases removed from V and 1 base from J, the gap between germline ends came to 11 bases. The CDR3 is 16 amino acids. CDR3 residues: CATSRDRISCTDTQYF. CDR3 in DNA: TGTGCCACCAGCAGAGATAGGATCTCGTGCACAGATACGCAGTATTTT.

The chain employs TRBV30 and TRBJ2-7; D may match TRBD1 or TRBD2 (5 bases each). Trimming took 2 bases from V and 1 from J, leaving 12 bases between them. Germline V gene lookup returns CDR1 GTSNPN and CDR2 SVGIG (reference sequence). The length of the CDR3 is 14 residues. CDR3 amino acids: CAWSSGGKSYEQYF. CDR3 nucleotides: TGTGCCTGGAGTTCTGGGGGTAAATCCTACGAGCAGTACTTC.

This clonotype was seen a handful of times. V gene TRBV28 combines with J gene TRBJ2-1, with 7 bases matching TRBD1. The CDR3 is 15 amino acids. Looked up from germline, CDR1 is MDHEN and CDR2 is SYDVKM. Trimming removed 2 bases from V and 7 bases from J; junction bases left unmatched: 8. The CDR3 region has the DNA TGTGCCAGCAGTTTACGGGACAGAGGTTTAAATGAGCAGTTCTTC. It yields the protein CASSLRDRGLNEQFF.